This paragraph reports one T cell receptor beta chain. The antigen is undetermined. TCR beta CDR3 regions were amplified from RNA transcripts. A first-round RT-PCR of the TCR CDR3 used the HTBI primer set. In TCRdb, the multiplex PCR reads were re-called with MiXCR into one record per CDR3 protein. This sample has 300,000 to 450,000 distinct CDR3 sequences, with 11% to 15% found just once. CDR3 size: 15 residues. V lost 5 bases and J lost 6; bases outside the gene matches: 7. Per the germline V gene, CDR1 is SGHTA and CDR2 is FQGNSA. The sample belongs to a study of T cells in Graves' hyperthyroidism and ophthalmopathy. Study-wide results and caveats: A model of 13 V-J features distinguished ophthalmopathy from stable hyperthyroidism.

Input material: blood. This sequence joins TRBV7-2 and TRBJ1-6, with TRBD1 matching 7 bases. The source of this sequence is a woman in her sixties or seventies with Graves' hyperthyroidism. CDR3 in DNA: TGTGCCAGCAGCCCCAGACAGGGCTCTAATTCACCCCTCCACTTT. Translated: CASSPRQGSNSPLHF.